This T cell receptor (beta chain) was profiled in a study of blood T cell repertoires in COVID-19. Produced via immunoSEQ multiplex PCR; TCRdb's table is partial and in-frame only. The sample yields approximately 70,000 clones, about nine tenths seen once. This CDR3 spans 14 amino acids. Germline CDR1 reads SEHNR; CDR2 reads FQNEAQ (reference sequence). The trim removed 5 bases at V and 3 bases at J, leaving 3 bases unmatched. A single count supports this clone. The source is a human donor with active COVID-19. The donor label of this sample is uncertain. Sequences were obtained from peripheral blood. This rearrangement joins TRBV7-9 to TRBJ2-7; 11 nucleotides match TRBD2. The CDR3 nucleotides read TGTGCCAGCAGCCCCGGGACTAGCGGCTACGAGCAGTACTTC. Encoded protein: CASSPGTSGYEQYF.